This T cell receptor beta chain was sequenced during a study of CD8 T cells in ankylosing spondylitis. Overall study findings and caveats: CD8+ cells made up the disease-linked clones, which were relatively rare in peripheral blood. Among TCR beta sequences, a motif of eight highly homologous variants appeared characteristic of ankylosing spondylitis blood. Matched synovial fluid from ankylosing spondylitis patients was reported to be enriched for disease-linked clones. Previously reported in reactive arthritis synovial fluid and blood were some of the motif variants.

Generation of TCR beta libraries employed quantitative 5'-RACE incorporating molecular barcodes. TCRdb independently ran MiXCR on the 5' RACE reads; one entry per CDR3 protein. The table has 220,000 or so distinct CDR3 sequences, around 19% seen once. This CDR3 has 15 residues. Trimming left V 5 bases short and J 8 bases short, with 21 bases between. CDR1 is LGHDT and CDR2 is YNNKEL in the germline V gene (reference sequence). This clonotype was seen ten or more times. Its antigen is unknown. The sequence was obtained from a male donor with ankylosing spondylitis. Sequencing was carried out using blood, either unsorted or a sorted T cell fraction (not recorded which). The chain links TRBV3-1 to TRBJ1-2; tentative D call: TRBD1 (5 bases). The CDR3 reads CASSTLVWGRRGYTF. CDR3 in DNA: TGTGCCAGCAGCACCCTAGTCTGGGGGAGGAGAGGCTACACCTTC.